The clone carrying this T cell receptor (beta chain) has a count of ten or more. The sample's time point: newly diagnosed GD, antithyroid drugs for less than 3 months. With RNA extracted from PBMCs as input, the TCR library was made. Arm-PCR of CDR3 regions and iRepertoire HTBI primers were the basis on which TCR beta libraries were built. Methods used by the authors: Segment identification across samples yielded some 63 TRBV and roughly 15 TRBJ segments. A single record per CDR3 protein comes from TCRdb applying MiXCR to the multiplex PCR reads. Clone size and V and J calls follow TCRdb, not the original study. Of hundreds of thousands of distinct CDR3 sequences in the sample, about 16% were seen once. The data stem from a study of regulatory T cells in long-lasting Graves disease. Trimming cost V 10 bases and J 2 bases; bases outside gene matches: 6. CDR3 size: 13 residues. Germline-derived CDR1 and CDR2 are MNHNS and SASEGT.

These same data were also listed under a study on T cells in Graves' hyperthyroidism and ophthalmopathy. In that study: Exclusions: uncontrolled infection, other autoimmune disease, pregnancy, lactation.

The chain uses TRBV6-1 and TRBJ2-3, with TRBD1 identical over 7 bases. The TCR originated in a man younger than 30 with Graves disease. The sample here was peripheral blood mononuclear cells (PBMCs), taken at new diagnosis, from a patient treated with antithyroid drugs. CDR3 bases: TGTGCCATCTGGGACAGCTACACAGATACGCAGTATTTT. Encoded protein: CAIWDSYTDTQYF.